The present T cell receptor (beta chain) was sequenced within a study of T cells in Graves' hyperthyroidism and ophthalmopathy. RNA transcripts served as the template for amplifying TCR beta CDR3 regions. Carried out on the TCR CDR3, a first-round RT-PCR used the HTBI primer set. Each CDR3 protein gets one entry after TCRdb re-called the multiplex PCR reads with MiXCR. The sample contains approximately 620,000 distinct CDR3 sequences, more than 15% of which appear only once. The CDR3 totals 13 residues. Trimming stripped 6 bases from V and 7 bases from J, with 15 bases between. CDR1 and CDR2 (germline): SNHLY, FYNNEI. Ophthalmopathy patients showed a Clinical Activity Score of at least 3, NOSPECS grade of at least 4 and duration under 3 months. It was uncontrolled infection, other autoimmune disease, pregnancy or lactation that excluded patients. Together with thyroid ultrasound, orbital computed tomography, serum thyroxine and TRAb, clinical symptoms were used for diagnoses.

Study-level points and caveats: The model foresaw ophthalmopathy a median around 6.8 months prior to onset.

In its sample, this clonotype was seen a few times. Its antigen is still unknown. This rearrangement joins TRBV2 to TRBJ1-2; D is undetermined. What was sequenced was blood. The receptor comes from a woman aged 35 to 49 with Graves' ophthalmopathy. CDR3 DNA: TGTGCCAGCAGCGTGGCAGCCAATGGTGGCTACACCTTC. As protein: CASSVAANGGYTF.